This T cell receptor (beta chain) was captured in a study of tumor-infiltrating lymphocytes in oesophageal squamous cell carcinoma. Using its own MiXCR run on the PCR reads, TCRdb lists one record per CDR3 protein. The sample includes 9,000 to 13,000 distinct CDR3 sequences, around half of them seen just once. J was trimmed by 3 bases and V by 5 bases; bases with no gene match: 6. CDR3 size: 16 residues. The sequence came from a male donor with esophageal squamous cell carcinoma. Sequences were obtained from esophageal tumor tissue. The chain joins TRBV12-3 or TRBV12-4 to TRBJ2-3, with 12 bases matching TRBD2. CDR3 nucleotides: TGTGCCAGCAGTCGACTAGCGGGGGCAGTGACAGATACGCAGTATTTT. It yields the protein CASSRLAGAVTDTQYF.